This TCR beta chain derives from a study of T cells in Graves' hyperthyroidism and ophthalmopathy. Whole-study results and caveats: In blood, most of the thyroid clonotypes expanded above 0.001 were also present. Classification by a 13 V-J model distinguished ophthalmopathy from stable hyperthyroidism.

Concerning this clonotype: Its antigen is unidentified.

These patients, aged 18 to 65, had recently diagnosed hyperthyroidism lasting under 2 months. RNA transcripts provided the source from which TCR beta CDR3 regions were amplified. First-round RT-PCR of the TCR CDR3 relied on the HTBI primer set. TCRdb redid the calling of the multiplex PCR reads with MiXCR, one entry per CDR3 protein. The repertoire holds some 350,000 distinct CDR3 sequences, with roughly 25% as singletons. This CDR3 region has 19 residues. The germline V gene encodes CDR1 SGHAT and CDR2 FQNNGV. V shed 2 bases, J shed 5 bases, and the junction held 12 bases outside the gene matches. The TCR was taken from a man aged 45-60 years with Graves' hyperthyroidism. The specimen was blood. V and J are TRBV11-2 and TRBJ2-1; 13 bases align to TRBD2. The CDR3 DNA follows: TGTGCCAGCAGCTTAAACCTGGGGCTTACTAGCGGGAGGGACAATGAGCAGTTCTTC. Residues: CASSLNLGLTSGRDNEQFF.